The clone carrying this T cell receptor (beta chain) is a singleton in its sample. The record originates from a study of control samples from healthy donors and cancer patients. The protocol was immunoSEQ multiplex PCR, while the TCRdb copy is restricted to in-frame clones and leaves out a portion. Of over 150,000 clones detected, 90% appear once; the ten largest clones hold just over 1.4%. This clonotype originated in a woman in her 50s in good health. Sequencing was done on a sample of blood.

The CDR3, as DNA: TGTGCCAGCAGCCAACGGGCAGGGGGAAGCACAGATACGCAGTATTTT. Its translation is CASSQRAGGSTDTQYF. This chain joins TRBV3-1 (or the pseudogene TRBV3-2) and TRBJ2-3; 7 nucleotides align to TRBD1. The V gene end was trimmed by 2 bases and the J gene end by 0 bases; junction bases not matched to a gene: 5. The germline V gene encodes CDR1 LGHDT and CDR2 YNNKEL (reference sequence). The CDR3 totals 16 residues.